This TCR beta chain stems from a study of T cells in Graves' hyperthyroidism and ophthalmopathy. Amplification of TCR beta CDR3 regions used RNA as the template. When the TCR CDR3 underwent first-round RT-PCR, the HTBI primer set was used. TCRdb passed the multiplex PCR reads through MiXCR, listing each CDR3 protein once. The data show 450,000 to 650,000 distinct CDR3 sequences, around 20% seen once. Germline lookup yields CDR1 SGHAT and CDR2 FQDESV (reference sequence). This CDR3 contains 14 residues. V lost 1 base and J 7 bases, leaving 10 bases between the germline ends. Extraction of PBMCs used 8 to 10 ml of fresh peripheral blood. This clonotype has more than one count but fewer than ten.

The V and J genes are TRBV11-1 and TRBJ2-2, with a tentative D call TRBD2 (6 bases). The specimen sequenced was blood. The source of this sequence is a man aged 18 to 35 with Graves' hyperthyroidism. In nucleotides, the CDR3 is TGTGCCAGCAGCTTAGTCGGCGGGGACGGGGAGCTGTTTTTT. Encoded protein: CASSLVGGDGELFF.